This passage covers 19 T cell receptor beta chains from one sample sequenced in a study of T cells after somatic rescue of genetic block. Data came from immunoSEQ multiplex PCR; TCRdb stores just in-frame clones and leaves some out. Of around 64,000 clones in the sample, roughly 94% were seen once. The specimen was peripheral blood mononuclear cells (PBMCs). These receptors were taken from a man between 40 and 49 years old.

This chain connects TRBV9 to TRBJ2-2; 7 positions agree with TRBD1. Losses at the gene ends were 0 bases for V and 6 bases for J; bases not matched to a gene: 2. This CDR3 is built from 14 residues. Looked up from germline, CDR1 is SGDLS and CDR2 is YYNGEE. CDR3 region: CASSVVTGPGELFF. The CDR3 DNA reads as TGTGCCAGCAGCGTAGTGACAGGGCCCGGGGAGCTGTTTTTT.

This rearrangement joins TRBV6-5 to TRBJ1-5, with 7 bases fitting TRBD1. The J segment lost 1 base and the V segment lost 5 bases, leaving 2 bases of the junction unmatched. This CDR3 region has 14 residues. Germline V gene lookup returns CDR1 MNHEY and CDR2 SVGAGI. The CDR3 protein is CASSTTGSNQPQHF. In DNA, the CDR3 is TGTGCCAGCAGTACGACAGGGAGCAATCAGCCCCAGCATTTT.

This clone occurred once. The genes are TRBV20-1 and TRBJ2-7; no clear D. V shed 6 bases and J shed 6 bases, with 12 bases lying between them. The CDR3 runs 11 residues. Germline V gene sequence: CDR1 DFQATT, CDR2 SNEGSKA (reference sequence). CDR3 sequence reads: CSAPGVGEQYF. CDR3 coding DNA: TGCAGTGCCCCAGGCGTGGGCGAGCAGTACTTC.

The CDR3 is CASSALAGGNSPLHF. The CDR3 nucleotides read TGTGCCAGCAGCGCCCTGGCAGGGGGCAATTCACCCCTCCACTTT. The V and J genes are TRBV5-4 and TRBJ1-6, with 8 bases aligning to TRBD1. Germline trimming cut 4 bases from V and 7 bases from J; bases unmatched to any gene: 7. This CDR3 has 15 residues. Germline V gene lookup returns CDR1 SGHNT and CDR2 YYREEE (reference sequence).

The chain links TRBV20-1 to TRBJ2-3; D unresolved. V was shortened by 6 bases and J by 4 bases, with 8 bases between the two germline ends. CDR1 is DFQATT, CDR2 SNEGSKA, per germline (reference sequence). CDR3 length equals 11 residues. CDR3 bases: TGCAGTGCCATTCTTCCAGATACGCAGTATTTT. It translates to CSAILPDTQYF.

V and J are TRBV28 and TRBJ2-7, with 7 bases lining up with TRBD2. The CDR3 loop spans 16 amino acids. The trim removed 1 base at V and 2 bases at J, leaving 8 bases unmatched. The germline CDR1 and CDR2 sequences are MDHEN and SYDVKM. CDR3: CASSLYISGLPYEQYF. CDR3 sequence (DNA): TGTGCCAGCAGTTTATATATTAGCGGGCTACCCTACGAGCAGTACTTC.

The rearrangement uses TRBV5-1 and TRBJ2-5; no firm D call. The CDR3 runs to 15 residues. The V end lost 4 bases, the J end lost 2 bases, and 15 bases lay between the germline ends. Per germline, CDR1 SGHRS and CDR2 YFSETQ. The CDR3 protein is CASSISSTPQETQYF. The CDR3 DNA reads TGCGCCAGCAGCATATCCTCGACACCACAAGAGACCCAGTACTTC. Drawing the rest from reference TRBV5-1 and TRBJ2-5, the complete variable domain is KAGVTQTPRYLIKTRGQQVTLSCSPISGHRSVSWYQQTPGQGLQFLFEYFSETQRNKGNFPGRFSGRQFSNSRSEMNVSTLELGDSALYLCASSISSTPQETQYFGPGTRLLVL.

The chain employs TRBV11-2 and TRBJ2-7; D gene ambiguous. This CDR3 has 15 residues. V was cut by 5 bases and J by 0 bases, with 14 bases left in between. Per the germline V gene, CDR1 is SGHAT and CDR2 is FQNNGV. CDR3 DNA sequence: TGTGCCAGCAGCCGAACGAGGACGGACTCCTACGAGCAGTACTTC. Amino acids: CASSRTRTDSYEQYF.

The chain carries TRBV7-9 and TRBJ1-4, with 8 nucleotides matching TRBD1. CDR1 is SEHNR, CDR2 FQNEAQ, per germline (reference sequence). V lost 4 bases and J lost 0; bases outside the gene matches: 4. This CDR3 is 16 amino acids long. CDR3 in amino acids: CASSYWTGPTNEKLFF. As DNA, the CDR3 is TGTGCCAGCAGCTACTGGACAGGGCCAACTAATGAAAAACTGTTTTTT.

This chain connects TRBV2 to TRBJ1-1; possibly TRBD1 for D (5 bases). The germline V gene encodes CDR1 SNHLY and CDR2 FYNNEI. The length of the CDR3 is 13 residues. Trimming took 6 bases from V and 1 from J, leaving 9 bases between them. The CDR3 spells CASSPGPNTEAFF. The DNA for the CDR3 is TGTGCCAGCAGCCCGGGGCCGAACACTGAAGCTTTCTTT.

Comment on this clone: The DNA is left out, because the CDR3 cannot be placed on it with certainty; the CDR3 is given as TCRdb lists it. V is TRBV7-9 and J is TRBJ1-1; the table calls TRBD1, which could not be checked here. The length of the CDR3 is 13 amino acids, counting both ends. The germline gives CDR1 SEHNR, CDR2 FQNEAQ (reference sequence). CDR3 region: CASSLVGQGASFF.

This clone was seen only once. Here the CDR3 DNA reads TGTGCCAGCGTTCCGACTCTAGTTGCAACTAATGAAAAACTGTTTTTT. Translated: CASVPTLVATNEKLFF. This chain uses TRBV2 with TRBJ1-4; no clear D gene. Germline-derived CDR1 and CDR2 are SNHLY and FYNNEI. The CDR3 spans 16 residues. Trimming took off 8 bases at V and 0 bases at J, with 16 bases between the two ends.

V gene TRBV28 combines with J gene TRBJ1-1, with 8 bases aligning to TRBD1. This CDR3 comprises 14 residues. V lost 1 base to trimming and J lost 7 bases; unmatched junction nucleotides: 5. Germline values: CDR1 MDHEN, CDR2 SYDVKM. CDR3 protein: CASSLFAGGSEAFF. In nucleotides, the CDR3 is TGTGCCAGCAGTTTATTTGCAGGGGGCAGTGAAGCTTTCTTT.

This clone was detected only a few times. V and J are TRBV10-2 and TRBJ1-1; D ambiguous. The germline gives CDR1 WSHSY, CDR2 SAAADI. The CDR3 runs to 12 residues. The V and J ends lost 2 bases and 11 bases respectively, with 12 bases between them. In nucleotides, the CDR3 is TGCGCCAGCAGTGAGCCGCAAGAAAGTGCTTTCTTT. Residues: CASSEPQESAFF.

This CDR3 reads CSVEGGRGSTDTQYF. CDR3 bases: TGCAGCGTTGAGGGAGGGCGAGGCAGCACAGATACGCAGTATTTT. V gene TRBV29-1 combines with J gene TRBJ2-3; TRBD2 matches 7 bases. Per germline, CDR1 SQVTM and CDR2 ANQGSEA. This CDR3 has 15 amino acids. Losses at the gene ends were 3 bases for V and 0 bases for J; bases not matched to a gene: 6.

The rearrangement links TRBV11-2 to TRBJ2-5; D is unresolved. The germline V gene encodes CDR1 SGHAT and CDR2 FQNNGV. The CDR3 is 14 residues long. V lost 1 base and J 6 bases, leaving 12 bases between the germline ends. CDR3 nucleotide sequence: TGTGCCAGCAGCTTAGTCCTACAGCAGAAGACCCAGTACTTC. Residues: CASSLVLQQKTQYF.

The rearrangement uses TRBV4-1 and TRBJ1-5; D not certain. CDR3 size: 15 residues. Germline CDR1 reads MGHRA; CDR2 reads YSYEKL. Trimming shortened V by 0 bases and J by 2 bases, and 8 bases separated the two germline ends. CDR3 bases: TGCGCCAGCAGCCAAGATAGGAGAGGCAATCAGCCCCAGCATTTT. Protein product: CASSQDRRGNQPQHF.

Here the CDR3 DNA reads TGTGCCAGCAGCTGGGGGGCCGGGGAGACCCAGTACTTC. Protein product: CASSWGAGETQYF. The chain joins TRBV5-4 to TRBJ2-5; D tentatively reads TRBD1 or TRBD2 (6 bases each). V lost 3 bases, J lost 5 bases, and 11 bases lay in between. Per the germline V gene, CDR1 is SGHNT and CDR2 is YYREEE (reference sequence). The CDR3 extends over 13 amino acids.

The chain links TRBV5-1 to TRBJ2-7; 7 bases agree with TRBD1. CDR1 and CDR2 from the germline V gene are SGHRS and YFSETQ. V lost 4 bases, J lost 5 bases, and 9 bases stayed unmatched. The CDR3 covers 14 residues. DNA of the CDR3: TGCGCCAGCAGCGCCGGGACAGTTATCCACGAGCAGTACTTC. Its translation: CASSAGTVIHEQYF.